What follows are 16 T cell receptor beta chains derived from one specimen sequenced in a study of cytomegalovirus exposure and HLA in healthy donors. Primers for the PCR totalled 60 Vbeta and 13 Jbeta. The protocol was immunoSEQ multiplex PCR, while the TCRdb copy is restricted to in-frame clones and leaves out a portion. This table holds some 80,000 clones. Material: PBMCs. Receptor source: a young woman in good health and CMV-seronegative.

The chain joins TRBV5-1 to TRBJ2-1, with 9 bases fitting TRBD2. Germline CDR1 is SGHRS and CDR2 is YFSETQ. J lost 7 bases, V lost 2 bases, and 7 bases had no gene match. The CDR3 has 15 residues. CDR3 amino acids: CASSFSAGGENEQFF. For the CDR3, the DNA is TGCGCCAGCAGCTTTTCAGCGGGGGGTGAAAATGAGCAGTTCTTC.

The chain couples TRBV4-1 to TRBJ2-7, with TRBD2 as a possible D gene (5 bases). Trimming cost V 1 base and J 2 bases, with 15 bases left between them. Germline V lookup: CDR1 MGHRA, CDR2 YSYEKL. This CDR3 region has 16 residues. CDR3 sequence reads: CASSQVSGGSAYEQYF. As DNA, the CDR3 is TGCGCCAGCAGCCAAGTTTCGGGTGGGAGCGCCTACGAGCAGTACTTC.

V usage is TRBV2 and J usage is TRBJ1-4; TRBD1 matches at 10 bases. Per the germline V gene, CDR1 is SNHLY and CDR2 is FYNNEI. Trimming removed 4 bases from V and 7 bases from J; junction bases left unmatched: 3. The CDR3 extends over 14 amino acids. The CDR3 DNA is TGTGCCAGCAGTGGACAGGGGGCTCTTGAAAAACTGTTTTTT. It encodes CASSGQGALEKLFF. The entire variable domain, with the rest obtained from reference TRBV2 and TRBJ1-4, is as follows: EPEVTQTPSHQVTQMGQEVILRCVPISNHLYFYWYRQILGQKVEFLVSFYNNEISEKSEIFDDQFSVERPDGSNFTLKIRSTKLEDSAMYFCASSGQGALEKLFFGSGTQLSVL.

V gene TRBV10-2 combines with J gene TRBJ1-5; 10 positions agree with TRBD1. After removal of 6 bases from V and 7 bases from J, the junction contained 9 bases not matched to a gene. Germline CDR1 WSHSY, CDR2 SAAADI. This CDR3 contains 15 residues. This CDR3 reads CASSTGTGVIQPQHF. CDR3 bases: TGCGCCAGCAGCACCGGGACAGGGGTAATACAGCCCCAGCATTTT.

V is TRBV5-4 and J is TRBJ2-2, with D hard to call. Germline values: CDR1 SGHNT, CDR2 YYREEE (reference sequence). V lost 2 bases and J 1 base, leaving 3 bases between the germline ends. CDR3 length equals 13 residues. The CDR3 loop is CASSLQNTGELFF. CDR3 bases: TGTGCCAGCAGCTTACAGAACACCGGGGAGCTGTTTTTT.

The V call is TRBV6-5, the J call TRBJ2-7; D might be TRBD1 (6 bases). This CDR3 is built from 13 residues. Deletions cut 5 bases from V and 5 bases from J, with 13 bases between. Germline V gives CDR1 MNHEY, CDR2 SVGAGI. Here the CDR3 DNA reads TGTGCCAGCAGTCCTCTTGGGGGCAACGAGCAGTACTTC. Translated: CASSPLGGNEQYF.

V and J are TRBV11-3 and TRBJ2-1, with 9 bases lining up with TRBD2. The CDR3 length is 15 residues. The junction had 0 bases not matched to a gene; V was cut back by 0 bases and J by 3 bases. The germline V gene has CDR1 SGHNT and CDR2 YENEEA. The CDR3 DNA reads TGTGCCAGCAGCTTAGAAGCGGGGGGCTACAATGAGCAGTTCTTC. The encoded protein is CASSLEAGGYNEQFF.

The V gene is TRBV7-2, the J gene TRBJ1-1; 7 positions agree with TRBD1. Germline V gives CDR1 SGHTA, CDR2 FQGNSA. This CDR3 region has 13 residues. Trimming cost V 3 bases and J 6 bases; bases outside gene matches: 4. The CDR3, as DNA: TGTGCCAGCAGCTTCTCCCAGGGGGCTGAAGCTTTCTTT. Its translation is CASSFSQGAEAFF.

The chain joins TRBV30 to TRBJ2-2; D gene ambiguous. The CDR3 has 12 amino acids. Germline CDR1 and CDR2: GTSNPN and SVGIG (reference sequence). Deletions cut 7 bases from V and 7 bases from J, with 13 bases between. CDR3 region: CAYQRNGGELFF. CDR3 DNA: TGTGCCTACCAAAGAAACGGCGGGGAGCTGTTTTTT.

CDR3 amino acids: CASSQLELAGGINPQFF. The CDR3 nucleotides are TGCGCCAGCAGTCAATTGGAACTAGCGGGAGGTATTAATCCGCAGTTCTTC. V is TRBV23-1 and J is TRBJ2-1, with TRBD2 matching over 12 bases. TRBV23-1 is an ORF, with its function uncertain. CDR3 size: 17 residues. J lost 12 bases, V lost 1 base, and 13 bases had no gene match.

The gene calls are TRBV14 and TRBJ1-4; no definite D call. Germline V gives CDR1 SGHDN, CDR2 FVKESK. The CDR3 has 17 residues. With 5 bases removed from V and 8 bases from J, the gap between germline ends came to 24 bases. CDR3 sequence reads: CASSASGGPSAEEKLFF. In DNA form, the CDR3 reads TGTGCCAGCAGCGCAAGCGGCGGACCTTCAGCAGAGGAAAAACTGTTTTTT.

The chain combines TRBV11-2 with TRBJ2-1; no firm D call. This CDR3 comprises 15 residues. Looked up from germline, CDR1 is SGHAT and CDR2 is FQNNGV. V lost 1 base and J 5 bases, leaving 12 bases between the germline ends. CDR3 sequence (DNA): TGTGCCAGCAGCTTAGGAGGCCTAGTCCACAATGAGCAGTTCTTC. It translates to CASSLGGLVHNEQFF.

This chain connects TRBV11-2 to TRBJ2-1; 13 nucleotides agree with TRBD2. The CDR3 is made up of 17 amino acids. Germline assignment: CDR1 SGHAT and CDR2 FQNNGV. Trimming removed 4 bases from V and 6 bases from J; junction bases left unmatched: 9. The CDR3 reads CASSSMVGLAGVNEQFF. The CDR3 nucleotides read TGTGCCAGCAGCTCCATGGTAGGACTAGCGGGAGTCAATGAGCAGTTCTTC.

This sequence joins TRBV13 and TRBJ1-2; D may be TRBD1 (6 bases). The germline V and J ends were trimmed by 0 bases and 3 bases, with 29 bases remaining between them. Per the germline V gene, CDR1 is PRHDT and CDR2 is FYEKMQ (reference sequence). The CDR3 sequence is 21 residues long. CDR3 sequence: CASSLGQNILPKAGTHYGYTF. The CDR3 DNA follows: TGTGCCAGCAGCTTAGGCCAGAACATCCTCCCAAAAGCCGGGACACACTATGGCTACACCTTC. The full variable domain, in which reference TRBV13 and TRBJ1-2 provide the parts outside the CDR3, is AAGVIQSPRHLIKEKRETATLKCYPIPRHDTVYWYQQGPGQDPQFLISFYEKMQSDKGSIPDRFSAQQFSDYHSELNMSSLELGDSALYFCASSLGQNILPKAGTHYGYTFGSGTRLTVV.

The rearrangement links TRBV5-5 to TRBJ2-5; TRBD1 matches at 8 bases. In germline, CDR1 is SGHKS, CDR2 YYEKEE (reference sequence). The V and J ends lost 5 bases and 4 bases, in that order; junction bases with no gene match: 13. This CDR3 comprises 16 residues. This chain's CDR3 is CASRPRGQAIGETQYF. CDR3 sequence (DNA): TGTGCCAGCAGGCCTAGGGGACAGGCAATAGGAGAGACCCAGTACTTC.

This sequence joins TRBV2 and TRBJ1-2; 8 bases match TRBD1. CDR1 is SNHLY, CDR2 FYNNEI, per germline. The J segment lost 4 bases and the V segment lost 6 bases, leaving 7 bases of the junction unmatched. The CDR3 contains 14 residues. The CDR3 loop is CASRIGQGAYGYTF. Here the CDR3 DNA reads TGTGCCAGCAGAATAGGACAGGGCGCCTATGGCTACACCTTC. Full variable domain (outside the CDR3, taken from reference TRBV2 and TRBJ1-2): EPEVTQTPSHQVTQMGQEVILRCVPISNHLYFYWYRQILGQKVEFLVSFYNNEISEKSEIFDDQFSVERPDGSNFTLKIRSTKLEDSAMYFCASRIGQGAYGYTFGSGTRLTVV.